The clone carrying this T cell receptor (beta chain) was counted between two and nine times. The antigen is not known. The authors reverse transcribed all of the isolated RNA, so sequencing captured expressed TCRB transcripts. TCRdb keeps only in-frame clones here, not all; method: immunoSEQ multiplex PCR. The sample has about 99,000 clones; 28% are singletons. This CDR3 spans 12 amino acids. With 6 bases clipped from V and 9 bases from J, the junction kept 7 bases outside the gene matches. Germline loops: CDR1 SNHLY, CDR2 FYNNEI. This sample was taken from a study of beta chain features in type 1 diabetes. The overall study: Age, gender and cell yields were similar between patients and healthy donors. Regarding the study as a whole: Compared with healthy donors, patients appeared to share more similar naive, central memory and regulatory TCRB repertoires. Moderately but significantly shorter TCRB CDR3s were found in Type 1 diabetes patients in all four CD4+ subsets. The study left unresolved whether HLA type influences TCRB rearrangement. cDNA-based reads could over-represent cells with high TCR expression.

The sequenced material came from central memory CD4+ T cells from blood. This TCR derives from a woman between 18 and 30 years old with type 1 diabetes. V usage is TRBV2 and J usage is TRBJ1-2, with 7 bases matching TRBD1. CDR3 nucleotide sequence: TGTGCCAGCAGGGAGGCCAGGGGGAGCTACACCTTC. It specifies CASREARGSYTF.